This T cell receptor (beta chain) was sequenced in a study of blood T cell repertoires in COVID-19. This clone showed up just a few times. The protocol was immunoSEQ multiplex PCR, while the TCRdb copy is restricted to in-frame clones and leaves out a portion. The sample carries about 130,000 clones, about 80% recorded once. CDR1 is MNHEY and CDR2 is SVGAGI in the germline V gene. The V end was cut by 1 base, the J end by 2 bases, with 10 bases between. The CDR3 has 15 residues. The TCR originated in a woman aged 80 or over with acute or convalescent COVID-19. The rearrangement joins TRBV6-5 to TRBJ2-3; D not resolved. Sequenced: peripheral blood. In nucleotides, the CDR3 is TGTGCCAGCAGTTACTATCTCGCGGCCACAGATACGCAGTATTTT. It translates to CASSYYLAATDTQYF.